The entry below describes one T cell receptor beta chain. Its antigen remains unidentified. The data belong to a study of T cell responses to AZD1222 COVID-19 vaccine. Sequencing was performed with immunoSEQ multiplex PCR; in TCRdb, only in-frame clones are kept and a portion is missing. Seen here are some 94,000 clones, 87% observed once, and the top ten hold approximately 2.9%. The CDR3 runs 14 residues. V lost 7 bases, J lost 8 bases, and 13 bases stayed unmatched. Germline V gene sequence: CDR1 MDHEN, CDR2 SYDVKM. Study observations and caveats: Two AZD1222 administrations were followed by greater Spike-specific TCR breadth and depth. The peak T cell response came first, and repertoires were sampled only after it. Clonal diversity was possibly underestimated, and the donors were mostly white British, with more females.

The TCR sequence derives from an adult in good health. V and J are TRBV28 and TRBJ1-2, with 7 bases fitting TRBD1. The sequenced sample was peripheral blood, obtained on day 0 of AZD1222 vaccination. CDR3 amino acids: CASTQGGTAGGYTF. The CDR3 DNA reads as TGTGCCAGCACCCAAGGGGGGACAGCGGGCGGCTACACCTTC.